Included here is one TCR beta chain sequence, with context. This CDR3 has 19 amino acids. Germline V gene data show CDR1 as SGHAT and CDR2 as FQNNGV. J gave up 7 bases and V 2 bases, and 16 bases lay outside the gene matches. These data come from a study of shared T cell receptors in the human thymus. Some clones are missing from TCRdb's copy, which holds only in-frame ones; the method was immunoSEQ multiplex PCR. This table has hundreds of thousands of clones, 80% to 90% appearing once. These same records also appear under a second study, on human thymus T cells. As reported in that work: Resected material from corrective heart surgery provided the thymus tissue analysed. V and J genes seemed to be used with bias in thymic and blood repertoires. Related research found strongly overlapping thymic repertoires in unrelated individuals.

This clonotype was sampled from a girl less than two years old with a congenital heart defect. What was sequenced was thymocytes. This chain uses TRBV11-2 with TRBJ2-1; TRBD2 matches 11 bases. For the CDR3, the DNA is TGTGCCAGCAGCTTACCCCGACTTGGTAGCGGGGGGGCGGGTAATGAGCAGTTCTTC. Amino acids: CASSLPRLGSGGAGNEQFF.